The T cell receptor beta chain described here comes from a study of cytomegalovirus exposure and HLA in healthy donors. Study observations and caveats: A later analysis, which compared TCR beta chains of equal frequency, found the HLA-associated ones more clonally expanded.

On this clone: The antigen is not known.

PCR used 60 Vbeta primers and 13 Jbeta primers. The table came from immunoSEQ multiplex PCR; TCRdb's copy has only in-frame clones and leaves some out. The repertoire has more than 95,000 clones, around three quarters of them found once; the top ten carry 3.5% to 4.5%. Donors were ostensibly healthy at sampling, although undocumented immune exposures were probable. The CDR3 sequence is 14 residues long. The germline V gene encodes CDR1 ENHRY and CDR2 SYGVKD. The V gene lost 8 bases and the J gene lost 0 bases, with 11 bases spanning the gap. The source material was PBMCs. This TCR was recovered from a man between 25 and 39 years old in good health and CMV-seropositive. The chain combines TRBV10-3 with TRBJ2-1; perhaps TRBD2 as D (5 bases). CDR3 nucleotides: TGTGCCATCCGAAGGACTGGCTCCTACAATGAGCAGTTCTTC. It specifies CAIRRTGSYNEQFF.